This T cell receptor (beta chain) was identified during a study of neurological immune-mediated disorders. Study-wide results and caveats: No CDR3 amino acid sequences recurred among expanded clones across subjects, suggesting private repertoires in all groups.

TCRdb independently ran MiXCR on the 5' RACE reads; one entry per CDR3 protein. The sample has about 60,000 distinct CDR3 sequences; about 8.9% are singletons. The CDR3 has 12 amino acids. Germline loops: CDR1 LNHDA, CDR2 SQIVND (reference sequence). Concerning this clonotype itself: As yet, its antigen is unknown. A read error is possible here, since a much larger clone lies one base away.

Time point defined: longitudinal time-point 2. The source of this sequence is a man in his thirties or forties in good health. The V and J genes are TRBV19 and TRBJ2-1; D unresolved. The specimen sequenced was PBMCs. This chain's CDR3 is CSSSIAYNEQFF. The CDR3 DNA is TGTTCCAGTAGTATAGCTTACAATGAGCAGTTCTTC.